A selection of T cell receptor beta chains follows, all from one sample in a study of cytomegalovirus exposure and HLA in healthy donors. The method was immunoSEQ multiplex PCR; TCRdb's version includes in-frame clones alone and lacks a portion of them. The sample lists 200,000 or so clones, 70% to 85% occurring once. Specimen: PBMCs. These receptors were obtained from a young woman in good health and CMV-seropositive. CDR3s include the opening cysteine and the closing phenylalanine or tryptophan. Fields, in order: clone size, J gene, D gene, V gene, CDR3 protein, CDR3 DNA. The D gene is left open where the match is weak. Clone size appears in some rows only: once, few, many, or a class for an expanded clone.

abundance: .; j_gene: TRBJ1-2; d_gene: .; v_gene: TRBV25-1; CDR3aa: CASSEGGANGYTF; CDR3nt: TGTGCCAGCAGTGAAGGGGGCGCGAATGGCTACACCTTC
abundance: .; j_gene: TRBJ2-5; d_gene: TRBD1; v_gene: TRBV5-1; CDR3aa: CASSAGTGFEETQYF; CDR3nt: TGCGCCAGCAGCGCCGGGACAGGGTTCGAGGAGACCCAGTACTTC
abundance: .; j_gene: TRBJ2-3; d_gene: TRBD2; v_gene: TRBV7-9; CDR3aa: CASSLGRERDTQYF; CDR3nt: TGTGCCAGCAGCTTAGGGCGGGAGAGAGATACGCAGTATTTT
abundance: .; j_gene: TRBJ1-3; d_gene: .; v_gene: TRBV11-2; CDR3aa: CASSFRFAGGSGNTIYF; CDR3nt: TGTGCCAGCAGCTTTAGATTCGCCGGGGGTTCTGGAAACACCATATATTTT
abundance: few; j_gene: TRBJ1-1; d_gene: TRBD1; v_gene: TRBV4-2; CDR3aa: CASSQKPRDRLNTEAFF; CDR3nt: TGTGCCAGCAGCCAAAAGCCCCGGGACAGACTGAACACTGAAGCTTTCTTT
abundance: .; j_gene: TRBJ1-2; d_gene: .; v_gene: TRBV5-1; CDR3aa: CASSFAADSYYGYTF; CDR3nt: TGCGCCAGCAGCTTTGCGGCAGATTCTTACTATGGCTACACCTTC
abundance: .; j_gene: TRBJ1-5; d_gene: .; v_gene: TRBV30; CDR3aa: CAWATEISNQPQHF; CDR3nt: TGTGCCTGGGCGACAGAGATTAGCAATCAGCCCCAGCATTTT
abundance: few; j_gene: TRBJ2-7; d_gene: .; v_gene: TRBV4-1; CDR3aa: CASSYSQGGRSYEQYF; CDR3nt: TGCGCCAGCAGTTACTCCCAGGGGGGAAGGTCCTACGAGCAGTACTTC
abundance: .; j_gene: TRBJ1-1; d_gene: .; v_gene: TRBV7-9; CDR3aa: CASSLSRGVAFF; CDR3nt: TGTGCCAGCAGCTTATCCAGGGGAGTAGCTTTCTTT
abundance: .; j_gene: TRBJ1-1; d_gene: .; v_gene: TRBV28; CDR3aa: CASSFVGGAFF; CDR3nt: TGTGCCAGCAGTTTTGTGGGGGGAGCTTTCTTT
abundance: .; j_gene: TRBJ1-5; d_gene: TRBD1; v_gene: TRBV5-6; CDR3aa: CASSYGQGANQPQHF; CDR3nt: TGTGCCAGCAGCTACGGACAGGGGGCGAATCAGCCCCAGCATTTT